The present TCR beta chain was sequenced within a study of cytotoxic CD8 clonotypes in ibrutinib-treated CLL. This clone is medium-sized in the sample. V was pared by 8 bases and J by 3 bases, with 14 bases between. CDR1 and CDR2 from the germline V gene are LNHDA and SQIVND (reference sequence). This CDR3 contains 14 residues. Clones were sequenced by immunoSEQ multiplex PCR, and TCRdb holds only the in-frame ones, with some missing. Of 25,000 to 30,000 clones detected, roughly 62% appear once; the ten largest clones hold less than 15%. This sequence originates from a human donor with chronic lymphocytic leukemia. The sequences come from PBMCs, collected before ibrutinib treatment. This chain links TRBV19 with TRBJ1-5, with a weak D call TRBD1 (6 bases). The CDR3 loop reads CASSRQAPNQPQHF. The CDR3 region has the DNA TGTGCCAGTTCAAGACAGGCGCCCAATCAGCCCCAGCATTTT.